The next 14 T cell receptor beta chains were all read from a single sample in a study of cytomegalovirus exposure and HLA in healthy donors. PCR employed 60 Vbeta and 13 Jbeta primers. Generated by immunoSEQ multiplex PCR, the TCRdb table keeps only in-frame clones and is missing some. Listed are 90,000 to 130,000 clones; 3% to 4.5% falls within the top ten. The specimen was PBMCs. Receptors were obtained from a man aged 30-40 years in good health and CMV-seronegative.

The chain is built from TRBV5-1 and TRBJ2-5, with 11 bases fitting TRBD2. With 7 bases clipped from V and 2 bases from J, the junction kept 13 bases outside the gene matches. Germline loops: CDR1 SGHRS, CDR2 YFSETQ. The CDR3 totals 17 residues. CDR3 nucleotides: TGCGCCAGCCGAACCACCGGGCTAGCGGGGGGACAAGAGACCCAGTACTTC. Its protein is CASRTTGLAGGQETQYF.

This sequence joins TRBV11-2 and TRBJ1-1; 7 bases fit TRBD1. This CDR3 contains 15 residues. V was clipped by 3 bases and J by 5 bases; unmatched bases: 9. The V gene's germline CDR1 is SGHAT and CDR2 FQNNGV. CDR3 region: CASSLRTGVGTEAFF. Written as DNA, the CDR3 is TGTGCCAGCAGCTTGCGAACAGGGGTGGGGACTGAAGCTTTCTTT.

The J gene is TRBJ2-3, the V gene TRBV5-6, with TRBD2 as a possible D gene (6 bases). The CDR3 extends over 14 amino acids. Trimming cost V 0 bases and J 3 bases, with 8 bases left between them. Per germline, CDR1 SGHDT and CDR2 YYEEEE. CDR3 nucleotides: TGTGCCAGCAGCTTGGGGGGGGTAACAGATACGCAGTATTTT. Protein product: CASSLGGVTDTQYF.

The rearrangement uses TRBV27 and TRBJ1-6; 8 bases are a match to TRBD1. Germline assignment: CDR1 MNHEY and CDR2 SMNVEV (reference sequence). CDR3 length equals 17 residues. With 4 bases clipped from V and 6 bases from J, the junction kept 11 bases outside the gene matches. The CDR3 bases are TGTGCCAGCAGTTCCCTAAGTAACACAGGGGGTAATTCACCCCTCCACTTT. Amino acid sequence: CASSSLSNTGGNSPLHF.

A note on this clone: At one boundary the junction diverges from the germline segment, which might be a read error. This CDR3 reads CASSSMAWTGTF. CDR3 sequence (DNA): TGTGCCAGCAGTTCCATGGCGTGGACAGGGACGTTC. The chain has TRBV28 and TRBJ2-7; 8 nucleotides line up with TRBD1. The CDR3 covers 12 residues. The V gene's germline CDR1 is MDHEN and CDR2 SYDVKM.

V usage is TRBV7-9 and J usage is TRBJ2-3; a weak D match, TRBD2 (6 bases). V gave up 6 bases and J gave up 0 bases, with 13 bases separating them. The CDR3 length is 15 residues. The V gene's germline CDR1 is SEHNR and CDR2 FQNEAQ (reference sequence). The CDR3 region is CASRGGRYSTDTQYF. The CDR3 nucleotides are TGTGCCAGCAGAGGAGGGCGGTATAGCACAGATACGCAGTATTTT.

The chain combines TRBV19 with TRBJ2-5; tentative D call: TRBD1 (6 bases). The CDR3 sequence is 13 residues long. Trimming took off 9 bases at V and 0 bases at J, with 11 bases between the two ends. Germline values: CDR1 LNHDA, CDR2 SQIVND (reference sequence). The CDR3 DNA sequence: TGTGCCAGCCGTCAGGGGTACCAAGAGACCCAGTACTTC. Protein product: CASRQGYQETQYF.

V is TRBV19 and J is TRBJ2-7; maybe TRBD1 (5 bases). Germline CDR1 reads LNHDA; CDR2 reads SQIVND (reference sequence). The CDR3 totals 15 residues. V was trimmed by 5 bases and J by 3 bases, leaving 17 bases between them. CDR3 sequence (DNA): TGTGCCAGTAGTCACTTAAGGGGCGCCTACTACGAGCAGTACTTC. It specifies CASSHLRGAYYEQYF.

The chain is built from TRBV7-2 and TRBJ2-1; TRBD2 might be the D (6 bases). The CDR3 sequence is 13 residues long. Germline V CDR1 and CDR2: SGHTA, FQGNSA. V shed 5 bases and J shed 4 bases, with 9 bases lying between them. DNA of the CDR3: TGTGCCAGCAGCGGAGGGCGTTACAATGAGCAGTTCTTC. The encoded protein is CASSGGRYNEQFF.

The V and J genes are TRBV7-9 and TRBJ2-5; tentative D call: TRBD1 (6 bases). The CDR3 is made up of 14 amino acids. The V end lost 5 bases, the J end lost 4 bases, and 14 bases lay between the germline ends. Germline assignment: CDR1 SEHNR and CDR2 FQNEAQ (reference sequence). In DNA form, the CDR3 reads TGTGCCAGCAGCGTCATGAAAGGGGGAGAGACCCAGTACTTC. Its protein is CASSVMKGGETQYF.

CDR3 amino acids: CASSLALRGYTLGTDTQYF. CDR3 bases: TGTGCCAGCAGCTTAGCGCTGAGAGGGTACACGTTGGGCACAGATACGCAGTATTTT. V is TRBV7-8 and J is TRBJ2-3, with D tentatively TRBD2 (5 bases). Germline V CDR1 and CDR2: SGHVS, FQNEAQ. V was shortened by 0 bases and J by 1 base, with 20 bases between the two germline ends. This CDR3 has 19 amino acids.

The chain recombines TRBV9 with TRBJ2-7, with 11 bases aligning to TRBD2. V lost 0 bases, J lost 3 bases, and 2 bases stayed unmatched. The CDR3 is 15 amino acids. Germline-derived CDR1 and CDR2 are SGDLS and YYNGEE. CDR3 coding DNA: TGTGCCAGCAGCGTAGCTAGCGGGGGGTACTACGAGCAGTACTTC. Protein product: CASSVASGGYYEQYF.

This chain connects TRBV5-5 to TRBJ1-6; D not certain. CDR3 size: 14 residues. CDR1 and CDR2 from the germline V gene are SGHKS and YYEKEE (reference sequence). V was clipped by 0 bases and J by 11 bases, with 12 bases between them. The CDR3 reads CASSLGGLGAPLHF. In DNA form, the CDR3 reads TGTGCCAGCAGCTTGGGCGGCCTGGGAGCACCCCTCCACTTT.

The V and J genes are TRBV19 and TRBJ1-4, with 12 bases matching TRBD1. The CDR3 has 17 residues. V shed 6 bases and J 6 bases; nucleotides not matched to a gene: 11. Germline CDR1 LNHDA, CDR2 SQIVND (reference sequence). The CDR3 protein is CASRPGTGGALDEKLFF. DNA of the CDR3: TGTGCCAGTAGGCCCGGGACAGGGGGCGCCTTGGATGAAAAACTGTTTTTT.